The rows below give T cell receptor beta chains drawn from one sample of a study of T-cell memory formation after mild COVID-19. TCRdb fed the 5' RACE reads into MiXCR, producing one record per CDR3 protein. The table has some 300,000 distinct CDR3 sequences, 20% seen once. The sequenced sample consisted of PBMCs or a T cell subset sorted from them (not recorded which). These receptors all come from a man aged 18 to 30 who had mild COVID-19 (a few samples of this study predate the infection). Cell type and time point are not known. Both conserved end residues are part of each CDR3. Fields, in order: clone size, D gene, V gene, J gene, CDR3 protein, CDR3 DNA. D genes are given only for firm matches. Size is stated for part of the rows, as once, few or many counts, or as a class when the clone is expanded.

few	TRBD1	TRBV20-1	TRBJ2-7	CSLQGALSYEQYF	TGCAGCTTACAGGGGGCACTTTCCTACGAGCAGTACTTC
NA	NA	TRBV11-2	TRBJ1-3	CASRGEGGSGNTIYF	TGTGCCAGCCGGGGTGAAGGGGGCTCTGGAAACACCATATATTTT
NA	TRBD2	TRBV28	TRBJ2-1	CARLGLAGYIGEQFF	TGTGCCAGACTCGGACTAGCGGGGTACATAGGTGAGCAGTTCTTC
NA	NA	TRBV4-1	TRBJ2-3	CASSQVGYRTQYF	TGCGCCAGCAGCCAAGTGGGCTACCGAACGCAGTATTTT
many	NA	TRBV5-1	TRBJ2-5	CASGQNRAGETQYF	TGCGCCAGCGGACAAAACAGGGCGGGGGAGACCCAGTACTTC
NA	NA	TRBV4-3	TRBJ2-7	CASSQAVLPAYEQYF	TGCGCCAGCAGCCAAGCGGTCTTACCTGCCTACGAGCAGTACTTC
NA	NA	TRBV5-1	TRBJ2-3	CASSPGTASDTQYF	TGCGCCAGCAGCCCCGGGACCGCGTCGGATACGCAGTATTTT
many	NA	TRBV10-3	TRBJ1-1	CAIMETRDTEAFF	TGTGCCATCATGGAGACCCGCGACACTGAAGCTTTCTTT
NA	NA	TRBV11-2	TRBJ1-6	CASRSTAHNSPLHF	TGTGCCAGCAGGTCAACTGCTCATAATTCACCCCTCCACTTT
NA	NA	TRBV24-1	TRBJ2-5	CATGPGRGQETQYF	TGTGCCACCGGTCCTGGACGAGGACAAGAGACCCAGTACTTC
few	TRBD2	TRBV5-1	TRBJ2-1	CASSIGLADVNEQFF	TGCGCCAGCAGCATCGGACTAGCCGACGTTAATGAGCAGTTCTTC
few	NA	TRBV6-5	TRBJ2-5	CASSYDRQETQYF	TGTGCCAGCAGTTACGACAGGCAAGAGACCCAGTACTTC
few	NA	TRBV4-2	TRBJ2-4	CASSQDLGNGVAKNIQYF	TGTGCCAGCAGCCAAGATCTAGGGAACGGGGTAGCCAAAAACATTCAGTACTTC
few	NA	TRBV2	TRBJ2-7	CASSDSPRGYEQYF	TGTGCCAGCAGTGACAGCCCCAGGGGCTACGAGCAGTACTTC
many	NA	TRBV28	TRBJ2-3	CASRTPATDTQYF	TGTGCCAGCAGGACTCCCGCTACAGATACGCAGTATTTT
NA	TRBD2	TRBV24-1	TRBJ2-2	CATAGLAENTGELFF	TGTGCCACTGCGGGACTAGCGGAAAACACCGGGGAGCTGTTTTTT
NA	NA	TRBV6-2/TRBV6-3	TRBJ2-5	CATQAGAGYQETQYF	TGTGCCACTCAGGCGGGGGCTGGGTACCAAGAGACCCAGTACTTC
few	NA	TRBV6-5	TRBJ2-2	CASSYTPGDGELFF	TGTGCCAGCAGTTACACCCCAGGTGACGGGGAGCTGTTTTTT
many	TRBD2	TRBV7-9	TRBJ2-7	CASSLGQGLAAYF	TGTGCCAGCAGCTTAGGACAGGGACTAGCGGCTTACTTC
few	NA	TRBV19	TRBJ1-1	CASTDTNTEAFF	TGTGCCAGTACTGACACGAACACTGAAGCTTTCTTT
NA	NA	TRBV10-2	TRBJ2-5	CASSRLVRETQYF	TGCGCCAGCAGTCGACTAGTAAGGGAGACCCAGTACTTC
few	NA	TRBV10-3	TRBJ2-3	CAISESAGADTQYF	TGTGCCATCAGTGAGTCTGCCGGGGCAGATACGCAGTATTTT
few	NA	TRBV24-1	TRBJ2-3	CATSDFGTGTDTQYF	TGTGCCACCAGTGATTTTGGTACTGGGACAGATACGCAGTATTTT
NA	TRBD1	TRBV10-1	TRBJ1-1	CASSARRTGNTEAFF	TGCGCCAGCAGTGCGCGGCGGACAGGGAACACTGAAGCTTTCTTT
NA	TRBD2	TRBV4-3	TRBJ2-7	CASSQEEAGGYEQYF	TGCGCCAGCAGCCAAGAAGAGGCGGGGGGCTACGAGCAGTACTTC
few	NA	TRBV7-2	TRBJ2-7	CASSAWGVDYEQYF	TGTGCCAGCAGCGCGTGGGGGGTCGACTACGAGCAGTACTTC
NA	TRBD2	TRBV20-1	TRBJ2-1	CSAARQSGGSYNEQFF	TGCAGTGCCGCCAGGCAGAGCGGGGGGTCCTACAATGAGCAGTTCTTC
few	NA	TRBV18	TRBJ1-1	CASSPPTGTEAFF	TGTGCCAGCTCACCACCCACGGGGACTGAAGCTTTCTTT
few	TRBD2	TRBV7-6	TRBJ2-3	CASSGQERGWDTQYF	TGTGCCAGCAGCGGCCAGGAGCGGGGTTGGGATACGCAGTATTTT
few	NA	TRBV20-1	TRBJ2-3	CSAAGSTDTQYF	TGCAGTGCTGCTGGGTCCACAGATACGCAGTATTTT
NA	NA	TRBV27	TRBJ2-7	CASSLGGRDEQYF	TGTGCCAGCAGTTTAGGGGGGCGCGACGAGCAGTACTTC
NA	NA	TRBV5-6	TRBJ2-7	CASSLTGATYEQYF	TGTGCCAGCAGCTTGACAGGCGCAACCTACGAGCAGTACTTC
few	NA	TRBV7-9	TRBJ1-3	CASSLDAQSGNTIYF	TGTGCCAGCAGCTTAGACGCCCAGTCTGGAAACACCATATATTTT
NA	NA	TRBV5-4	TRBJ1-1	CASSLASQPVNTEAFF	TGTGCCAGCAGCTTGGCCTCTCAACCGGTGAACACTGAAGCTTTCTTT
many	NA	TRBV4-3	TRBJ2-3	CASSQDWGRGGAGTDTQYF	TGCGCCAGCAGCCAAGATTGGGGTAGGGGGGGCGCCGGGACAGATACGCAGTATTTT
few	NA	TRBV7-2	TRBJ2-2	CASSSLLTKELFF	TGTGCCAGCAGCTCCCTTTTGACCAAGGAGCTGTTTTTT
NA	NA	TRBV7-2	TRBJ1-6	CASSIGRPGDSPLHF	TGTGCCAGCAGCATCGGTCGGCCTGGGGATTCACCCCTCCACTTT
many	NA	TRBV20-1	TRBJ1-3	CSASPPGGSGNTIYF	TGCAGTGCTAGCCCCCCGGGGGGCTCTGGAAACACCATATATTTT
NA	NA	TRBV6-5	TRBJ1-1	CASSRAAEAFF	TGTGCCAGCAGTAGAGCCGCTGAAGCTTTCTTT
few	NA	TRBV6-4	TRBJ2-1	CASSERPSSYNEQFF	TGTGCCAGCAGTGAGAGGCCGAGCTCCTACAATGAGCAGTTCTTC
NA	NA	TRBV29-1	TRBJ1-2	CSVEDLQRGYTF	TGCAGCGTTGAAGATCTTCAACGTGGCTACACCTTC